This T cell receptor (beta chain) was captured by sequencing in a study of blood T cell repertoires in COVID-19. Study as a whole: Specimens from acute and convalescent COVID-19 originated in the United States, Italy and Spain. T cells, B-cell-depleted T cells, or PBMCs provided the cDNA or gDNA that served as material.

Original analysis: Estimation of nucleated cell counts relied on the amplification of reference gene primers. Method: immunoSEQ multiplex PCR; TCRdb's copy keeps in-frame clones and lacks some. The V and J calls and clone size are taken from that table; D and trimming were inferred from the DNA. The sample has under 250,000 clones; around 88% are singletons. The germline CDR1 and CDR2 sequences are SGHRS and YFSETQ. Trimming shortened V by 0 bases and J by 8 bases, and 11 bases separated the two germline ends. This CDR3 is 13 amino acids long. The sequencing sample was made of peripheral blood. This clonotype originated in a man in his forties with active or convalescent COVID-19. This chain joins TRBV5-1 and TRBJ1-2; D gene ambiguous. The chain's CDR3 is CASSLDIRRGYTF. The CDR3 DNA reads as TGCGCCAGCAGCTTGGACATCCGAAGAGGCTACACCTTC.